This T cell receptor (beta chain) comes out of a study of blood T cell repertoires in COVID-19. Study overall: T cells, B-cell-depleted T cells, or PBMCs supplied cDNA or gDNA.

Participant age was roughly 18 to 100 years, and participants resided in 20 to 30 US areas. Some clones are missing from TCRdb's copy, which holds only in-frame ones; the method was immunoSEQ multiplex PCR. This sample yields 220,000 or so clones, of which approximately 90% are seen a single time; around 0.85% belongs to the top ten. Germline V lookup: CDR1 MNHEY, CDR2 SMNVEV (reference sequence). Losses at the gene ends were 9 bases for V and 5 bases for J; bases not matched to a gene: 12. This CDR3 contains 14 residues. Sequencing was done on a sample of PBMCs or T cells enriched from blood (not recorded which). The chain uses TRBV27 and TRBJ1-2, with TRBD1 identical over 7 bases. The source is a man in his forties or fifties who had been exposed to COVID-19. The CDR3 here is CASRRSTGTYGYTF. The CDR3 DNA reads as TGTGCCAGTAGAAGATCGACAGGGACTTATGGCTACACCTTC.